Following are 4 T cell receptor beta chains from one sample sequenced in a study of response to subunit inactivated influenza vaccine. From the RT-PCR reads, TCRdb called clonotypes with MiXCR, one entry per CDR3 protein. The sample includes a few hundred thousand distinct CDR3 sequences, 9.5% to 13% of them seen just once. Material: PBMCs from blood, obtained about 40 days after vaccination. All receptors come from a man in his fifties or sixties who received an inactivated influenza vaccine.

This clonotype was seen only a few times. The gene calls are TRBV29-1 and TRBJ2-5; tentative D call: TRBD2 (6 bases). CDR3 length: 14 amino acids. Trimming took 0 bases from V and 5 from J, leaving 13 bases between them. Germline V lookup: CDR1 SQVTM, CDR2 ANQGSEA. CDR3 DNA: TGCAGCGTTGAAGAGAGGGGTCGGGGGGAGACCCAGTACTTC. Translated, it gives CSVEERGRGETQYF. Combining the CDR3 with reference TRBV29-1 and TRBJ2-5 gives the whole variable domain SAVISQKPSRDICQRGTSLTIQCQVDSQVTMMFWYRQQPGQSLTLIATANQGSEATYESGFVIDKFPISRPNLTFSTLTVSNMSPEDSSIYLCSVEERGRGETQYFGPGTRLLVL.

This clonotype was found many times. CDR3 amino acids: CASSPPGYGYTF. CDR3 DNA sequence: TGTGCCAGCAGCCCGCCAGGCTATGGCTACACCTTC. The chain has TRBV7-2 and TRBJ1-2, with no clear D. Germline CDR1 is SGHTA and CDR2 is FQGNSA. Trimming removed 5 bases from V and 4 bases from J, with 8 bases in between. The CDR3 has 12 amino acids.

This clonotype was seen a few times. This chain uses TRBV29-1 with TRBJ2-1; D gene ambiguous. The length of the CDR3 is 15 residues. V was clipped by 0 bases and J by 2 bases, with 11 bases between them. Germline V lookup: CDR1 SQVTM, CDR2 ANQGSEA. CDR3 bases: TGCAGCGTTGAAGATGAAAGGACCCCCTACAATGAGCAGTTCTTC. It codes for CSVEDERTPYNEQFF.

This clonotype was detected ten times or more. V is TRBV9 and J is TRBJ2-1; D uncertain. The CDR3 loop spans 18 amino acids. From germline, CDR1 is SGDLS and CDR2 YYNGEE. The V end was cut by 3 bases, the J end by 0 bases, with 19 bases between. CDR3 sequence reads: CASSDHTGAASSYNEQFF. CDR3 coding DNA: TGTGCCAGCAGCGATCACACCGGAGCCGCTAGCTCCTACAATGAGCAGTTCTTC. Filled out from reference TRBV9 and TRBJ2-1, the complete variable domain reads DSGVTQTPKHLITATGQRVTLRCSPRSGDLSVYWYQQSLDQGLQFLIQYYNGEERAKGNILERFSAQQFPDLHSELNLSSLELGDSALYFCASSDHTGAASSYNEQFFGPGTRLTVL.